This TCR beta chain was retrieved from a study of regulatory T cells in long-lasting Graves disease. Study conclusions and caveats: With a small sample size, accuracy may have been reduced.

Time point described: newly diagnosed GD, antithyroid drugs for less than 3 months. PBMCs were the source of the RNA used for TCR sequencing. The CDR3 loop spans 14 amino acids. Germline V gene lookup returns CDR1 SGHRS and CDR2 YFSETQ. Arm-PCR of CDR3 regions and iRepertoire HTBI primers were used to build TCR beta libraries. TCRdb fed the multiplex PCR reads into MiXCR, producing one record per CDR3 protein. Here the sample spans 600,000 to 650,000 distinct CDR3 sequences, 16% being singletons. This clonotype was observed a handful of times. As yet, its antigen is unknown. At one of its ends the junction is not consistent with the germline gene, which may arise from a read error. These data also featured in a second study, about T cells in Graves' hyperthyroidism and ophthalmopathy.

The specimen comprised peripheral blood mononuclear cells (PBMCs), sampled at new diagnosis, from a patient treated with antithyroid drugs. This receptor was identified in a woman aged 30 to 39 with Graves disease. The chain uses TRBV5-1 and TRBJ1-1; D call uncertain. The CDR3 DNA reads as TGCGCCAGCAGCTTGGATCCAGCGAACACTGAAGCTTCCTTT. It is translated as CASSLDPANTEASF.